The source of this TCR beta chain is a study of cytomegalovirus exposure and HLA in healthy donors. 60 Vbeta and 13 Jbeta primers were used in PCR. The method was immunoSEQ multiplex PCR; TCRdb's version includes in-frame clones alone and lacks a portion of them. Of 160,000 or so clones listed, roughly 79% are singletons. V was pared by 3 bases and J by 5 bases, with 10 bases of the junction left unmatched. Germline values: CDR1 SGDLS, CDR2 YYNGEE. The CDR3 length is 15 residues. This clone was seen a few times. The chain uses TRBV9 and TRBJ1-2, with TRBD1 matching 7 bases. The sample consisted of PBMCs. The receptor's source is a man in his forties in good health and CMV-seronegative. Here the CDR3 reads CASSARDSRRYGYTF. The CDR3 DNA reads as TGTGCCAGCAGCGCGAGGGACAGTCGAAGATATGGCTACACCTTC. Looking up the rest from reference TRBV9 and TRBJ1-2 gives the full variable domain: DSGVTQTPKHLITATGQRVTLRCSPRSGDLSVYWYQQSLDQGLQFLIQYYNGEERAKGNILERFSAQQFPDLHSELNLSSLELGDSALYFCASSARDSRRYGYTFGSGTRLTVV.